One sample yielded the 9 T cell receptor beta chains listed below, sequenced in a study of regulatory T cells in long-lasting Graves disease. Regarding time point: newly diagnosed GD, antithyroid drugs for less than 3 months. The TCR library used RNA extracted from PBMCs. Construction of the TCR beta libraries employed iRepertoire HTBI primers in conjunction with Arm-PCR of CDR3 regions. TCRdb passed the multiplex PCR reads through MiXCR, listing each CDR3 protein once. The sample consists of some 500,000 distinct CDR3 sequences, around 16% of them appearing once. The same sample was also used in a study of T cells in Graves' hyperthyroidism and ophthalmopathy.

This material consisted of peripheral blood mononuclear cells (PBMCs), taken at new diagnosis, from a patient treated with antithyroid drugs. The origin of the receptors is a woman aged 35-65 years with Graves disease.

This clonotype was seen many times. The V gene is TRBV20-1, the J gene TRBJ1-6; D is undetermined. The CDR3 contains 14 residues. Germline values: CDR1 DFQATT, CDR2 SNEGSKA (reference sequence). Trimming left V 1 base short and J 5 bases short, with 9 bases between. The CDR3 DNA follows: TGCAGTGCTAGAGGACAATTGAATAATTCACCCCTCCACTTT. The encoded protein is CSARGQLNNSPLHF.

This chain uses TRBV3-1 with TRBJ1-1; D remains unclear. Germline V gene sequence: CDR1 LGHDT, CDR2 YNNKEL (reference sequence). This CDR3 has 13 residues. Trimming shortened V by 8 bases and J by 0 bases, and 10 bases separated the two germline ends. CDR3 sequence: CASQGSVNTEAFF. The DNA of the CDR3 is TGTGCCAGCCAAGGGTCGGTGAACACTGAAGCTTTCTTT.

This chain joins TRBV20-1 and TRBJ2-3; D is undetermined. Judging by the DNA end, TRBJ1-5 fits better; the J call may be wrong. The CDR3 is 12 residues long. Germline V gene data show CDR1 as DFQATT and CDR2 as SNEGSKA (reference sequence). The CDR3 loop reads CSAETSTDTQHF. In DNA form, the CDR3 reads TGCAGTGCTGAAACTAGCACAGATACGCAGCATTTT.

The gene calls are TRBV2 and TRBJ1-5; D not certain. Germline values: CDR1 SNHLY, CDR2 FYNNEI. Trimming took off 8 bases at V and 5 bases at J, with 16 bases between the two ends. This CDR3 is built from 14 residues. For the CDR3, the DNA is TGTGCCAGCGGAGAAAACAGCCCTGATCAGCCCCAGCATTTT. Its protein product is CASGENSPDQPQHF.

This clonotype was observed a few times. V and J are TRBV6-4 and TRBJ1-2; D perhaps matches TRBD1 (5 bases). V was shortened by 5 bases and J by 5 bases, with 24 bases between the two germline ends. The germline V gene has CDR1 MRHNA and CDR2 SNTAGT. This CDR3 has 17 residues. The CDR3 here is CASSSPGTTSYPYGYTF. In DNA form, the CDR3 reads TGTGCCAGCAGTTCCCCCGGGACCACATCCTATCCTTATGGCTACACCTTC.

In its sample, this clonotype was seen many times. The chain links TRBV20-1 to TRBJ2-1; 9 bases align to TRBD1. V gave up 5 bases and J gave up 8 bases; unmatched junction bases: 10. The CDR3 spans 14 residues. The germline gives CDR1 DFQATT, CDR2 SNEGSKA (reference sequence). CDR3 loop: CSAAGGTGFDEQFF. In nucleotides, the CDR3 is TGCAGTGCTGCAGGCGGGACAGGGTTTGATGAGCAGTTCTTC.

This clonotype has a count of ten or more. The chain has TRBV2 and TRBJ2-1; 8 bases line up with TRBD2. The CDR3 is 13 amino acids. Losses at the gene ends were 5 bases for V and 6 bases for J; bases not matched to a gene: 3. CDR1 is SNHLY, CDR2 FYNNEI, per germline. CDR3 protein: CASSSGRVNEQFF. The CDR3 DNA reads as TGTGCCAGCAGTTCCGGGAGGGTCAATGAGCAGTTCTTC.

There are a few counts of this clonotype. The chain is built from TRBV27 and TRBJ2-7; D tentatively reads TRBD1 or TRBD2 (5 bases each). The germline V gene encodes CDR1 MNHEY and CDR2 SMNVEV (reference sequence). The CDR3 loop spans 13 amino acids. V was cut by 0 bases and J by 7 bases, with 10 bases left in between. For the CDR3, the DNA is TGTGCCAGCAGTTTATCGGGGACCCTTGAGCAGTACTTC. This encodes CASSLSGTLEQYF.

This clonotype was found a few times. The chain uses TRBV12-3 or TRBV12-4 and TRBJ1-1; possible D gene TRBD1, 5 bases. Deletions cut 1 base from V and 7 bases from J, with 10 bases between. CDR3 size: 13 residues. The CDR3 DNA reads as TGTGCCAGCAGTTTAGGACACACAGGTGAAGCTTTCTTT. The encoded protein is CASSLGHTGEAFF.